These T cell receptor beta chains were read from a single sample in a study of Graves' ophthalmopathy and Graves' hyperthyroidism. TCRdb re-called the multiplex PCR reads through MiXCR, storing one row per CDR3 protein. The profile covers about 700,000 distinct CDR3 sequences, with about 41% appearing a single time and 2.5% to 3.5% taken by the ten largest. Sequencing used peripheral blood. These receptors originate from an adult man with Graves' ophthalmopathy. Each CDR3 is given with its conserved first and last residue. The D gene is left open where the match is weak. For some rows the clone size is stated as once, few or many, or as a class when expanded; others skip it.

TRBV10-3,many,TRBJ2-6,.,TGTGCCATCAGTGATATGTCCGGGACGGTCTCTGGGGCCAACGTCCTGACTTTC,CAISDMSGTVSGANVLTF
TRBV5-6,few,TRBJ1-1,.,TGTGCCAGCAGTCGAACTGGCAGGGTCACTGAAGCTTTCTTT,CASSRTGRVTEAFF
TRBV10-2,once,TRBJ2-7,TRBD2,TGCGCCAGCAGTGCTGGACTAGCGGATTACGAGCAGTACTTC,CASSAGLADYEQYF
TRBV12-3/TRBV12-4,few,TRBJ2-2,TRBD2,TGTGCCAGCAGTTTTAGGACTAGCGGGGGCGGGGAGCTGTTTTTT,CASSFRTSGGGELFF
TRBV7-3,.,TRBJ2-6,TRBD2,TGTGCCAGCAGTTACGCCCGTCCGGGACTAGCGGGTGGCCGCTCTGGGGCCAACGTCCTGACTTTC,CASSYARPGLAGGRSGANVLTF
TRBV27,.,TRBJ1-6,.,TGTGGAACGCGCAGGACAGAGAATTCACCCCTCCACTTT,CGTRRTENSPLHF
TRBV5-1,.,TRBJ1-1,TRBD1,TGCGCCAGCAGCTCCGGACAGGGAATCGAAACTGAAGCTTTCTTT,CASSSGQGIETEAFF
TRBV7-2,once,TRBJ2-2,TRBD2,TGTGCCAGCAGCCAATTAGCGGGAGGAATGGGCGGGGAGCTGTTTTTT,CASSQLAGGMGGELFF
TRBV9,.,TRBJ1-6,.,TGTGCCAGCAGCCAAAGGTCGGATAATTCACCCCTCCACTTT,CASSQRSDNSPLHF
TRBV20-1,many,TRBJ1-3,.,TGCAGTGCTAGTCCTCAAGGAAACACCATATATTTT,CSASPQGNTIYF
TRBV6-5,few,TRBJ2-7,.,TGTGCCAGCAGCCCCGGGACTCCTAGCTCCTACGAGCAGTACTTC,CASSPGTPSSYEQYF
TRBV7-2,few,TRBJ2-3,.,TGTGCCAGCAGATCCACATATGGCACAGATACGCAGTATTTT,CASRSTYGTDTQYF
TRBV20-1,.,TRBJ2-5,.,TGCAGTGCTAGAGATTGGGGCACGTACCAAGAGACCCAGTACTTC,CSARDWGTYQETQYF
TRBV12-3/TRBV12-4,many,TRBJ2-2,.,TGTGCCAGCAGTCCTCCGGGACTTGTCAGCGGGGAGCTGTTTTTT,CASSPPGLVSGELFF
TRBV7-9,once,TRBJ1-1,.,TGTGCCAGCAGCCTAGCGGGGGCAGGGGAAACTGAAGCTTTCTTT,CASSLAGAGETEAFF
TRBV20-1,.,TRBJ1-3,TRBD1,TGCAGCGCCCTACGCCGGACAGGGAACACCATATATTTT,CSALRRTGNTIYF
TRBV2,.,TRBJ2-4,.,TGTGCCAGCAGTGAAGTAGGCGCCATCACAATTAACATTCAGTACTTC,CASSEVGAITINIQYF
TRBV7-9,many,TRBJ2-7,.,TGTGCCAGCAGCTCCCCGCCAGACCCCTACGAGCAGTACTTC,CASSSPPDPYEQYF
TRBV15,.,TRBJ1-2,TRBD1,TGTGCCACCAGCAGCGCCCGGGGACAGGGGCGAGGCTACACCTTC,CATSSARGQGRGYTF
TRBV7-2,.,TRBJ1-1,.,TGTGCCAGCAGCTTTTTCGGGGGGGCCATAAACACTAAAGCTTTCTTT,CASSFFGGAINTKAFF
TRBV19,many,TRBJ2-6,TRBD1,TGTGCCAGTAGTAAGGACAGGGACTCCTCTGGGGCCAACGTCCTGACTTTC,CASSKDRDSSGANVLTF
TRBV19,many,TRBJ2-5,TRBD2,TGTGCCAGTAGGAGACCGAGCGGGAGTGAGCAAGAGACCCAGTACTTC,CASRRPSGSEQETQYF
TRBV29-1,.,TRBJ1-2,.,TGCAGCGTTGAAGCGGCGAAGGGGCGGCTAGGCTTCACCTTC,CSVEAAKGRLGFTF
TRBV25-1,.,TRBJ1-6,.,TGTGCCAGCAGCCAGACTCGGGGGTATAATTCACCCCTCCACTTT,CASSQTRGYNSPLHF